This entry is about one TCR beta chain. The antigen is unknown. Germline V gives CDR1 SGHTS, CDR2 YDEGEE. Trimming cost V 1 base and J 5 bases; bases outside gene matches: 8. The CDR3 has 15 residues. These data are taken from a study of a mutant IDH1 vaccine in newly diagnosed glioma. Study context: In weeks 1, 3, 5, 7, 11, 15, 19 and 23, patients were immunized, eight times in all.

Libraries were prepared by immunoSEQ multiplex PCR; TCRdb keeps only in-frame clonotypes and omits some of them. The table records tens of thousands of clones, roughly 90% of them present only once. As for time point: week 5, during vaccination. The study gave 300 ug of mutant IDH1 20-mer peptide per vaccine dose, with topical imiquimod. The source is a man aged 50 to 59 with glioma. V and J are TRBV5-8 and TRBJ1-1; 7 bases align to TRBD1. Sequenced here: PBMCs, sampled from a glioma patient whose treatment included an IDH1 peptide vaccine. CDR3 sequence reads: CASSLNQGVGTEAFF. For the CDR3, the DNA is TGTGCCAGCAGCTTGAATCAGGGGGTGGGAACTGAAGCTTTCTTT.